A single sample gave rise to the 18 T cell receptor beta chains below, sequenced in a study of T cell responses to AZD1222 COVID-19 vaccine. Some clones are missing from TCRdb's copy, which holds only in-frame ones; the method was immunoSEQ multiplex PCR. The sample yields some 130,000 clones, 75% to 90% seen once. Source: peripheral blood, taken on day 0 of AZD1222 vaccination. These receptor sequences come from an adult in good health.

The chain couples TRBV11-2 to TRBJ2-5; D remains unclear. V gave up 3 bases and J gave up 0 bases, with 8 bases separating them. This CDR3 spans 14 amino acids. Germline loops: CDR1 SGHAT, CDR2 FQNNGV. The CDR3 region is CASSFGLNQETQYF. CDR3 nucleotides: TGTGCCAGCAGCTTTGGGCTAAACCAAGAGACCCAGTACTTC.

The chain recombines TRBV28 with TRBJ2-6; D may be TRBD1 (5 bases). The CDR3 covers 19 residues. Germline-derived CDR1 and CDR2 are MDHEN and SYDVKM. With 5 bases removed from V and 0 bases from J, the gap between germline ends came to 20 bases. The CDR3 region has the DNA TGTGCCAGCAGTGTTCCCAACAAGAACAGGTACTCTGGGGCCAACGTCCTGACTTTC. The encoded protein is CASSVPNKNRYSGANVLTF.

CDR3 protein: CASSGAPGRAPNYGYTF. The CDR3 region has the DNA TGTGCCAGTAGTGGCGCCCCCGGCAGGGCCCCTAACTATGGCTACACCTTC. The rearrangement joins TRBV19 to TRBJ1-2; D is possibly TRBD1 (5 bases). The germline V gene has CDR1 LNHDA and CDR2 SQIVND (reference sequence). With 5 bases removed from V and 0 bases from J, the gap between germline ends came to 19 bases. The CDR3 covers 17 residues.

The rearrangement joins TRBV19 to TRBJ1-4, with a weak D call TRBD1 (5 bases). Germline V gene data show CDR1 as LNHDA and CDR2 as SQIVND (reference sequence). The V end was cut by 3 bases, the J end by 11 bases, with 16 bases between. The CDR3 totals 14 residues. Written as DNA, the CDR3 is TGTGCCAGTAGTATCAGGGAACGGGGTCAGAAACTGTTTTTT. This sequence encodes CASSIRERGQKLFF.

J is TRBJ2-5 and V is TRBV2, with 14 bases lining up with TRBD2. The V segment lost 5 bases and the J segment 6 bases; nucleotides outside the gene matches: 11. Germline lookup yields CDR1 SNHLY and CDR2 FYNNEI. The CDR3 runs 17 residues. The CDR3 region has the DNA TGTGCCAGCAGTCCTCTAGGACTAGCGGGGGGAAGGAAGACCCAGTACTTC. This translates into CASSPLGLAGGRKTQYF.

This chain links TRBV11-3 with TRBJ2-7; 8 bases fit TRBD1. The V gene's germline CDR1 is SGHNT and CDR2 YENEEA. This CDR3 has 14 residues. V trimming: 4 bases; J trimming: 5 bases; junction bases outside the gene matches: 7. CDR3 sequence: CASSSRTGLDEQYF. DNA for the CDR3: TGTGCCAGCAGCTCAAGGACAGGGTTGGACGAGCAGTACTTC.

This clone was seen more than once but under ten times. This chain uses TRBV11-2 with TRBJ2-5; D may be TRBD1 (6 bases). Germline V gives CDR1 SGHAT, CDR2 FQNNGV. Trimming shortened V by 0 bases and J by 2 bases, and 13 bases separated the two germline ends. There are 16 residues in the CDR3. CDR3 region: CASSLELGGAQETQYF. CDR3 bases: TGTGCCAGCAGCTTAGAGTTAGGGGGAGCTCAAGAGACCCAGTACTTC.

The chain links TRBV29-1 to TRBJ1-2; D not resolved. Germline values: CDR1 SQVTM, CDR2 ANQGSEA. The germline V and J ends were trimmed by 4 bases and 3 bases, with 12 bases remaining between them. This CDR3 has 13 residues. Here the CDR3 reads CSVADRLDYGYTF. The CDR3 nucleotides read TGCAGCGTTGCGGATAGATTAGACTATGGCTACACCTTC.

This rearrangement joins TRBV30 to TRBJ1-1; D gene ambiguous. V was cut by 5 bases and J by 1 base, with 11 bases left in between. CDR1 and CDR2 from the germline V gene are GTSNPN and SVGIG (reference sequence). This CDR3 region has 13 residues. CDR3 protein: CAWHRMGNTEAFF. The CDR3 bases are TGTGCCTGGCATCGGATGGGGAACACTGAAGCTTTCTTT.

The gene calls are TRBV6-1 and TRBJ1-2; D gene ambiguous. There are 14 residues in the CDR3. V gave up 1 base and J gave up 4 bases, with 10 bases separating them. Germline V gene sequence: CDR1 MNHNS, CDR2 SASEGT. The CDR3 DNA follows: TGTGCCAGCAGTGAAGGAATCGGGAGCTATGGCTACACCTTC. Amino acid sequence: CASSEGIGSYGYTF.

The rearrangement joins TRBV30 to TRBJ1-2; D gene uncertain. V lost 2 bases to trimming and J lost 4 bases, with 11 bases between them. The CDR3 has 13 residues. Per germline, CDR1 GTSNPN and CDR2 SVGIG (reference sequence). In DNA, the CDR3 is TGTGCCTGGAGTACGCGAGCTTTCTATGGCTACACCTTC. Residues: CAWSTRAFYGYTF.

The chain combines TRBV7-9 with TRBJ2-7, with a tentative D call TRBD1 (5 bases). V lost 1 base and J lost 6, with 16 bases in between. Germline V lookup: CDR1 SEHNR, CDR2 FQNEAQ (reference sequence). CDR3 length: 15 amino acids. DNA for the CDR3: TGTGCCAGCAGCTTAGATGCAGGGAAAGGTCGCGAGCAGTACTTC. Translating gives CASSLDAGKGREQYF.

The V and J genes are TRBV14 and TRBJ1-1; the D gene is possibly TRBD1 (5 bases). V was shortened by 0 bases and J by 5 bases, with 13 bases between the two germline ends. Per the germline V gene, CDR1 is SGHDN and CDR2 is FVKESK. The CDR3 has 15 amino acids. The CDR3 here is CASSQENRPGTEAFF. In nucleotides, the CDR3 is TGTGCCAGCAGCCAAGAAAACAGGCCTGGAACTGAAGCTTTCTTT.

V and J are TRBV6-1 and TRBJ2-1; 12 bases line up with TRBD2. This CDR3 has 16 amino acids. The germline CDR1 and CDR2 sequences are MNHNS and SASEGT. Trimming cost V 8 bases and J 5 bases; bases outside gene matches: 10. This chain's CDR3 is CASRQGWTSGNNEQFF. CDR3 nucleotides: TGTGCCAGCCGTCAAGGATGGACTAGCGGGAACAATGAGCAGTTCTTC.

The V and J genes are TRBV7-2 and TRBJ1-4, with TRBD1 as a possible D gene (5 bases). V was clipped by 1 base and J by 8 bases, with 14 bases between them. The V gene's germline CDR1 is SGHTA and CDR2 FQGNSA. The CDR3 consists of 15 residues. Here the CDR3 reads CASSLEGGAEEKLFF. As DNA, the CDR3 is TGTGCCAGCAGCTTAGAAGGTGGGGCTGAGGAAAAACTGTTTTTT.

This clone was seen only a few times. The chain links TRBV18 to TRBJ1-1; a weak D match, TRBD1 (5 bases). The germline CDR1 and CDR2 sequences are KGHSH and LQKENI. The CDR3 covers 15 residues. Trimming took off 3 bases at V and 2 bases at J, with 13 bases between the two ends. The CDR3 sequence is CASSPGTHSNTEAFF. The CDR3 DNA sequence: TGTGCCAGCTCACCTGGGACTCATTCCAACACTGAAGCTTTCTTT.

This chain joins TRBV6-1 and TRBJ2-6, with 7 positions matching TRBD1. V shed 4 bases and J 0 bases; nucleotides not matched to a gene: 6. The V gene's germline CDR1 is MNHNS and CDR2 SASEGT. There are 17 residues in the CDR3. The CDR3: CASSGSRGSSGANVLTF. The DNA of the CDR3 is TGTGCCAGCAGTGGCTCCAGGGGGAGCTCTGGGGCCAACGTCCTGACTTTC.

The chain uses TRBV6-2 or TRBV6-3 and TRBJ1-2; no reliable D call. The ends were cut back, 4 bases at V and 5 bases at J, with 8 bases in the middle. This CDR3 is 12 amino acids long. Looked up from germline, CDR1 is MNHEY and CDR2 is SVGEGT. The CDR3, as DNA: TGTGCCAGCAGTTCAAATGGGTATGGCTACACCTTC. Amino acid sequence: CASSSNGYGYTF.